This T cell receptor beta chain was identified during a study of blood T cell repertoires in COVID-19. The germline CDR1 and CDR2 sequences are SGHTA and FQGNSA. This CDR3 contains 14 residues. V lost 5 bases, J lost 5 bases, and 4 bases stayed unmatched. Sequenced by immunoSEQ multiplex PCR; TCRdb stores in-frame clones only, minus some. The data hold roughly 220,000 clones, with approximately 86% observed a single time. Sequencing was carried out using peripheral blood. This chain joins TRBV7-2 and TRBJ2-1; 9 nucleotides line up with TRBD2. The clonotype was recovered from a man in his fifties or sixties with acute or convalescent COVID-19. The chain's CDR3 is CASSPSGANNEQFF. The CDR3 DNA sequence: TGTGCCAGCAGCCCTAGCGGGGCAAACAATGAGCAGTTCTTC.